What follows is one T cell receptor beta chain and its context. This receptor's antigen is unknown. No qualities accompany the bases; no much larger clone lies one base away. Receptor amplification or capture employed the immunoSEQ multiplex PCR assay. For the multiplex PCR, a mixture combining 60 forward primers for TCR Vbeta segments and 13 reverse primers for TCR Jbeta segments was used. The CDR3 region of rearranged TCR beta genes was amplified from genomic DNA by a multiplex PCR assay. Amplified TCR beta libraries were sequenced as 87-base-pair reads on the Illumina HiSeq System. On the authors' methods: A later analysis tallied 70 million to 100 million unique TCR beta chains across the 700 or so repertoires, and approximately 11 million of those chains were shared by two or more donors. Raw reads were error-corrected and collapsed into unique sequences by a nearest-neighbor algorithm in which closely related sequences were merged to remove PCR and sequencing errors. To assign V, D and J gene segments, CDR3 sequences were aligned to IMGT reference sequences. For a sequence to be retained, a match of at least six nucleotides was required to both a V gene segment and a J gene segment. A rearrangement was called productive if the CDR3 had no stop codons and remained in frame with V and J, and every other rearrangement was called non-productive. CDR3 was defined according to IMGT convention as the region running from the second conserved V-encoded cysteine to the conserved J-encoded phenylalanine. Sequences without an unambiguous match to a single V gene segment were excluded from the earlier analysis of about 630 of the donors. An earlier analysis of 587 of the donors classified V segments as functional when productive rearrangements were above 56.7% and as segregating when the standard deviation between donors was above 5%. A statistical classification framework was developed to diagnose cytomegalovirus status using the catalog of TCR beta chain sequences. V and J gene assignment, in a later analysis, came from comparing TCR nucleotide sequences with IMGT/GENE-DB human TR gene sequences. The TCRdist pipeline was used in a later analysis to assign CDR3 sequences and most-parsimonious VDJ recombination scenarios. In a later analysis, each TCR beta chain was defined by its CDR3 amino acid sequence together with its V-gene family, and reads without a unique V-gene family were excluded. To address suspected cross-contamination and a sequencing artifact, a later analysis removed around 590 highly shared, low-generation-probability nucleotide sequences. A later analysis calculated a clonal expansion index for each public chain from normalized within-repertoire ranks of inferred template counts. In a later analysis, generation probabilities were computed using a VDJ recombination model fitted to out-of-frame rearrangements, and the results were checked against IGoR. Hypergeometric tests were used in a later analysis to score TCR-TCR, TCR-HLA and TCR-CMV co-occurrence, with a repertoire-size bias correction applied to the TCR pairs. False discovery rates were estimated in a later analysis by permuting HLA or CMV assignments 20 times. In a later analysis, co-occurring TCRs were grouped using DBSCAN, and TCRdist sequence similarity was added for clustering within HLA-allele-positive subsets. Repertoires with fewer than 30,000 or more than 120,000 public chains were left out of co-occurrence clustering, as were a handful of repertoires with anomalous nucleotide sharing. TCRdb holds this immuneACCESS table with in-frame rearrangements only. Some clones are missing; in checked studies, unresolved V genes explain under half, and the rest has no known cause. The DNA gave D and trimming, while V, J and clone size come from that table. The sample table records tens of thousands of clones; roughly 71% of these occur just once. The ten largest clones capture 2.7% of the sample.

This sample is drawn from a study of cytomegalovirus exposure and HLA in healthy donors (dated by TCRdb to the late 2010s). Background for the entire study: An earlier analysis of approximately 550 of the donors reported about 290 Gb of sequence data and 100 million to 140 million unique TCR beta sequences from some 180 million T cells. An early release that covered some 640 HLA-typed donors contained around 330 gigabases of sequencing data and 85 million to 100 million unique TCR sequences. Of the roughly 400 genotyped donors, less than 90% were placed in the genetic ancestry cluster associated with self-reported Caucasian donors. The study aimed to test whether signatures of past pathogen exposure could be identified by cataloging public T cell receptors. Using immunosequencing, the study profiled T cell repertoires from 500 to 800 subjects and related those repertoires to cytomegalovirus serostatus. A separate validation cohort of some 130 different subjects was used in addition to the 666-subject first cohort. High-throughput TCR immunosequencing, statistical association of individual TCRs with disease status, and machine learning were combined to predict cytomegalovirus infection status. To study patterns of TCR occurrence, a later analysis re-analyzed previously published TCR beta repertoires from around 670 donors and added high-resolution HLA genotyping. The later analysis used no new phenotypic data to find candidate immune exposures, relying instead on TCR beta sequences and their occurrence across donors. To decide whether each TCR beta V gene segment behaved as functional or pseudogenic, an earlier analysis of some 580 of the donors relied on high-throughput TCR beta sequencing. Donor age, sex, ethnicity and CMV serostatus were compiled alongside the repertoire data. A later genetic analysis used genome-wide SNP genotypes for about 55% of the 666 donors, treating that subset as a discovery cohort. Every discovery cohort repertoire had been produced on one sequencing platform. HLA typing included class I and class II loci at four-digit resolution. Typing coverage varied by locus: about 629-640 donors for A, B, C, DRB1 and DQB1; 500 to 550 for DQA1; some 610 for DPA1; some 470 for DPB1. Four to six DR-DQ haplotypes were handled as single units for association and clustering, since linkage in the cohort was strong. Among 398 genotyped donors of the cohort, an average of roughly 230,000 unique TCR beta nucleotide sequences was sequenced per donor, of which about 19% were non-productive. The full study reports these points: The authors suggested that the approach could potentially be extended to other disease states and immunological phenotypes. The only immune exposure information available for the cohort was CMV serostatus. This cohort had only TCR beta chains sequenced, and the lack of alpha or paired-chain data limited which features could be detected. A cluster of highly shared sequence variants was judged likely to represent a technical artifact of the sequencing pipeline. The earlier analysis of 587 of the donors excluded some 15 rarely observed V segments, including chromosome 9 orphons, because counts were too low. A further reported finding was that TCR beta sequences accurately predicted the HLA-A and HLA-B alleles for most subjects in the first cohort. In both the original and validation cohorts, the classifier was reported to diagnose cytomegalovirus status with high specificity and sensitivity. Three of the identified cytomegalovirus-associated TCR beta chains were confirmed in vitro to be specific for cytomegalovirus antigens. In a later analysis, most CMV-associated TCR beta chains were found to appear HLA-restricted, with HLA associations seemingly driven largely by CMV exposure. Specific HLA alleles were associated with 18,000 or so TCR beta sequences at a false discovery rate of 0.05 in a later analysis. In an earlier analysis of approximately 590 of the donors, most TCR beta V segments appeared in productive rearrangements about 87% or about 30% of the time, broadly matching IMGT annotations. When HLA alleles, especially DR and DQ, strongly co-occurred, TCR associations were difficult to assign to individual alleles. The study gave a list of 150 to 200 TCR beta chains associated with cytomegalovirus. In a later analysis, HLA-associated TCR beta chains showed more clonal expansion and lower generation probabilities than non-associated chains that were equally common. A later genetic analysis associated a missense DCLRE1C variant with V-gene and J-gene trimming of TCR beta chains, and an independent cohort replicated the association. According to a later analysis, TCR association rates differed among HLA loci, with DRB1 alleles showing the most associated TCRs and HLA-C alleles showing the fewest. In a later analysis, several top co-occurrence clusters were reported to appear linked to parvovirus B19, influenza, CMV and Epstein-Barr virus. A later genetic analysis reported fewer N-insertions in productive TCRs among donors in an Asian-associated ancestry cluster than the roughly 700-donor mean. The presence/absence analyses assumed that sequencing depth was roughly uniform across donors, and that assumption may not be true. Linkage disequilibrium might explain the correlated functional status among segregating V segments, but an unknown experimental factor could not be excluded. Because HLA typing was unavailable for some donors at each locus, only the typed subset was used in association tests. Most TCR sequences were observed very rarely across donors, whereas some public TCRs were present in many individuals. The 87-base-pair reads could not distinguish some IMGT-functional V segments, including TRBV6-2 and TRBV6-3, so those segments were excluded.

The cohort was made up of approximately 670 healthy bone marrow donors. All cohort members were sampled while nominally healthy, although unrecorded immune exposures were likely present. The donor was CMV seronegative and was included in the group of over 300 seronegative cohort members. Every donor gave a peripheral blood sample, and the peripheral blood mononuclear cells from that sample were used for TCR beta sequencing. The Qiagen DNeasy Blood Extraction Kit was used to extract genomic DNA from the blood cell samples. The CDR3, cysteine through phenylalanine, is 15 amino acids long. Only the CDR3 DNA stays, 45 bases, in frame from base 1. Deletion took 0 bases off V and 4 bases off J, with a span of 12 bases between the germline ends. Via the germline V gene, CDR1 is SGDLS and CDR2 YYNGEE.

Recombination joined TRBV9 with TRBJ2-3; the D gene is possibly TRBD1, with 6 bases matching. The TCR sequence derives from a man between 45 and 60 years old in good health and CMV-seronegative. Sequenced: PBMCs. The DNA is TGTGCCAGCAGCGTAGGGGGGCTTGTATCAGATACGCAGTATTTT. Its protein product is CASSVGGLVSDTQYF. This CDR3, with the reference TRBV9 and TRBJ2-3 proteins standing in past its ends, gives the full variable domain DSGVTQTPKHLITATGQRVTLRCSPRSGDLSVYWYQQSLDQGLQFLIQYYNGEERAKGNILERFSAQQFPDLHSELNLSSLELGDSALYFCASSVGGLVSDTQYFGPGTRLTVL.